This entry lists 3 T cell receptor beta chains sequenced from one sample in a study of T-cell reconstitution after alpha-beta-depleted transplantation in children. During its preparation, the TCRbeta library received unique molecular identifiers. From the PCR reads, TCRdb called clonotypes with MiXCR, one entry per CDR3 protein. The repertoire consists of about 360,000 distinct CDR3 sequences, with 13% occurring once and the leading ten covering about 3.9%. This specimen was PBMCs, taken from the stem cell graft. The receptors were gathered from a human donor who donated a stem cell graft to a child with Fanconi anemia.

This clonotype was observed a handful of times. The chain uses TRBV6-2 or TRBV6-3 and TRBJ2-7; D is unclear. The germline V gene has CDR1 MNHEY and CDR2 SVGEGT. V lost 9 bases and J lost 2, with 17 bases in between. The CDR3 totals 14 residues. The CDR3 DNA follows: TGTGCCAGTTCGACTCGGACGTCAACCTACGAGCAGTACGTC. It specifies CASSTRTSTYEQYV.

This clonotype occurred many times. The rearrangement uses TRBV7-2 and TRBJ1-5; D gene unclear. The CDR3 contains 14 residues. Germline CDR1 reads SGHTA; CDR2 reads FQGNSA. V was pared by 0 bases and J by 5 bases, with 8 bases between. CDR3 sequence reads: CASSLAGADQPQHF. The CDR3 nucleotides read TGTGCCAGCAGCTTAGCGGGAGCAGATCAGCCCCAGCATTTT.

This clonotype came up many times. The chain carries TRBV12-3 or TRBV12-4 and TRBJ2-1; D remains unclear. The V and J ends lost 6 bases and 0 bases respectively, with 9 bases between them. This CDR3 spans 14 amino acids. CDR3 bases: TGTGCCAGCAGAATTACCAGCTCCTACAATGAGCAGTTCTTC. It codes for CASRITSSYNEQFF.